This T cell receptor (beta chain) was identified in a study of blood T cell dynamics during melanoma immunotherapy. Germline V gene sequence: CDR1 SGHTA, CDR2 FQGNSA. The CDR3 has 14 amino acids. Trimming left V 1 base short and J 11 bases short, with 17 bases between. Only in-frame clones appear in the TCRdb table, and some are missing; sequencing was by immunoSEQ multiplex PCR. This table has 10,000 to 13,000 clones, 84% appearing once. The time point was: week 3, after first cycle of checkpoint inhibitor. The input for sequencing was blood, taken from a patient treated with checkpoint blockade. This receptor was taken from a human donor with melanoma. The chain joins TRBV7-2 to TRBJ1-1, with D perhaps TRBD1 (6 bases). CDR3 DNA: TGTGCCAGCAGCTTAGGAGGGGGGACTACGAAGGCTTTCTTT. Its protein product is CASSLGGGTTKAFF.